This entry is about one T cell receptor beta chain. Antigen specificity is unknown. This entry comes from a study of cytomegalovirus exposure and HLA in healthy donors. Both 60 Vbeta primers and 13 Jbeta primers went into the PCR. In the original analysis: Among the unique TCR beta chains that a later analysis counted, 70 million to 85 million in all, 9.5 million to 12 million were shared. TCRdb keeps only in-frame clones here, not all; method: immunoSEQ multiplex PCR. V, J and clone size were drawn from that table, and D and trimming were deduced from the DNA. The data show around 120,000 clones, 70% to 80% seen once. Study results and caveats: Sequencing probably produced one cluster of sequence variants that were highly shared. About 87% or about 30% of the time was how often most TCR beta V segments were productive, according to an earlier analysis. Presence/absence results assume similar sequencing depth per donor, which may not hold.

Deletions cut 4 bases from V and 3 bases from J, with 7 bases between. The CDR3 spans 12 residues. The germline V gene has CDR1 GTSNPN and CDR2 SVGIG (reference sequence). The chain uses TRBV30 and TRBJ1-3; D remains unclear. The sample consisted of PBMCs. This sequence originates from a man younger than 45 in good health and CMV-seronegative. CDR3 nucleotide sequence: TGTGCCTGGACCCCACTTGGAAACACCATATATTTT. Translating gives CAWTPLGNTIYF.